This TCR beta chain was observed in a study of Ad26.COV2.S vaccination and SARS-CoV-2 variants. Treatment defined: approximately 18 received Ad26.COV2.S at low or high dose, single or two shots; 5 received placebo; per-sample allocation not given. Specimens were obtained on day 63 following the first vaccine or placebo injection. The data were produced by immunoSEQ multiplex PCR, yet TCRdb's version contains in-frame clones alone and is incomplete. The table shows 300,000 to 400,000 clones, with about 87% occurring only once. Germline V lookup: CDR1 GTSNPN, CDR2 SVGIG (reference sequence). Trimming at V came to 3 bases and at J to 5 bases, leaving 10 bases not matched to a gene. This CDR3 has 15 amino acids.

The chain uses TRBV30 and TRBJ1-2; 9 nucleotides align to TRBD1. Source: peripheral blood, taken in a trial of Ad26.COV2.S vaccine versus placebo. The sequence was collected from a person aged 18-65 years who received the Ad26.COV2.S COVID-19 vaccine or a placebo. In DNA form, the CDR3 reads TGTGCCTGGAGGGCCGGGGACAGGGTTTGGTATGGCTACACCTTC. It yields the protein CAWRAGDRVWYGYTF.